The 16 T cell receptor beta chains in this list originate from one sample, sequenced in a study of shared clonotypes between healthy human individuals. Libraries were prepared by immunoSEQ multiplex PCR; TCRdb keeps only in-frame clonotypes and omits some of them. This table holds about 2.2 million clones, just over 90% found once. Selected positively for CCR7 and CD45RO-negative, naive CD8 cells excluded terminally differentiated effector memory CD45RA+ cells. The sample comprised naive CD8+ T cells from PBMCs. These receptors all come from a man between 18 and 35 years old in good health. Some clones in this sample may be carry-over from other donors' samples.

The chain has TRBV29-1 and TRBJ2-1; 13 bases fit TRBD2. CDR1 and CDR2 from the germline V gene are SQVTM and ANQGSEA. CDR3 length: 15 residues. The V segment lost 4 bases and the J segment 7 bases; nucleotides outside the gene matches: 7. The CDR3 coding sequence is TGCAGCGTTGCCTGGACTAGCGGGAGTAGTAATGAGCAGTTCTTC. Protein sequence: CSVAWTSGSSNEQFF.

The chain recombines TRBV14 with TRBJ1-4; D might be TRBD1 (6 bases). CDR1 and CDR2 (germline): SGHDN, FVKESK. The CDR3 extends over 16 amino acids. V was trimmed by 4 bases and J by 3 bases, leaving 15 bases between them. CDR3 loop: CASSRLAGVSNEKLFF. In nucleotides, the CDR3 is TGTGCCAGCAGCCGGCTCGCAGGGGTGTCTAATGAAAAACTGTTTTTT.

About this clone: The sample holds other DNA sequences that translate to the same CDR3. The chain combines TRBV13 with TRBJ2-7, with D possibly being TRBD1 (6 bases). Trimming cost V 2 bases and J 1 base, with 9 bases left between them. The CDR3 is 14 residues long. Germline loops: CDR1 PRHDT, CDR2 FYEKMQ (reference sequence). In nucleotides, the CDR3 is TGTGCCAGCAGCTTACCCGGACAGTCCTACGAGCAGTACTTC. This codes for CASSLPGQSYEQYF.

This chain joins TRBV29-1 and TRBJ2-5; 8 nucleotides agree with TRBD2. Germline loops: CDR1 SQVTM, CDR2 ANQGSEA. CDR3 size: 13 residues. V trimming: 5 bases; J trimming: 3 bases; junction bases outside the gene matches: 5. CDR3 in amino acids: CSVIGAGEETQYF. Written as DNA, the CDR3 is TGCAGCGTTATAGGAGCGGGAGAAGAGACCCAGTACTTC.

The rearrangement links TRBV7-3 to TRBJ2-7; perhaps D is TRBD1 or TRBD2 (6 bases each). V lost 5 bases and J 2 bases, leaving 16 bases between the germline ends. From germline, CDR1 is SGHTA and CDR2 FQGTGA. The CDR3 length is 15 residues. This CDR3 reads CASSLEGGTTYEQYF. The CDR3 nucleotides read TGTGCCAGCAGCCTTGAGGGGGGAACTACCTACGAGCAGTACTTC.

This clone has just one count. V usage is TRBV11-2 and J usage is TRBJ2-1; D is unresolved. The ends were cut back, 0 bases at V and 6 bases at J, with 12 bases in the middle. Germline V CDR1 and CDR2: SGHAT, FQNNGV. The CDR3 runs to 15 residues. The CDR3: CASSLDSPQSNEQFF. DNA of the CDR3: TGTGCCAGCAGCTTAGATTCTCCGCAGAGCAATGAGCAGTTCTTC.

The chain employs TRBV16 and TRBJ1-1; no reliable D call. The CDR3 runs 15 residues. Germline V gene sequence: CDR1 KGHSY, CDR2 FQNENV. The V end lost 0 bases, the J end lost 1 base, and 9 bases lay between the germline ends. Here the CDR3 DNA reads TGTGCCAGCAGCCAATCGTGGGTAGCGAACACTGAAGCTTTCTTT. Translated: CASSQSWVANTEAFF.

V usage is TRBV7-3 and J usage is TRBJ2-5; D might be TRBD1 (5 bases). CDR3 length equals 14 residues. CDR1 and CDR2 from the germline V gene are SGHTA and FQGTGA. V lost 0 bases, J lost 4 bases, and 9 bases lay in between. This chain's CDR3 is CASSLTGVVETQYF. In DNA form, the CDR3 reads TGTGCCAGCAGCTTAACAGGGGTGGTAGAGACCCAGTACTTC.

The chain recombines TRBV2 with TRBJ2-1; perhaps D is TRBD1 or TRBD2 (7 bases each). The CDR3 spans 16 residues. Trimming shortened V by 8 bases and J by 9 bases, and 26 bases separated the two germline ends. CDR1 SNHLY and CDR2 FYNNEI come from the germline V gene. The CDR3 spells CASCTSAGQSWGEQFF. CDR3 DNA: TGTGCCAGCTGCACCTCAGCGGGACAGAGCTGGGGTGAGCAGTTCTTC.

Note on this clone: The sample contains more than one DNA sequence encoding this CDR3. The genes are TRBV7-9 and TRBJ2-7; D gene unclear. Germline V CDR1 and CDR2: SEHNR, FQNEAQ (reference sequence). The CDR3 covers 11 residues. V was shortened by 6 bases and J by 3 bases, with 6 bases between the two germline ends. This chain's CDR3 is CASRDSYEQYF. As DNA, the CDR3 is TGTGCCAGCAGGGATAGCTACGAGCAGTACTTC.

The chain combines TRBV18 with TRBJ2-7; a possible D gene is TRBD1 (5 bases). With 0 bases removed from V and 5 bases from J, the gap between germline ends came to 11 bases. This CDR3 region has 14 residues. CDR1 and CDR2 (germline): KGHSH, LQKENI. CDR3 in DNA: TGTGCCAGCTCACCACCGAGGACACCCCACGAGCAGTACTTC. This encodes CASSPPRTPHEQYF.

The genes are TRBV6-5 and TRBJ2-6; D unresolved. The V and J ends lost 7 bases and 3 bases respectively, with 13 bases between them. The germline gives CDR1 MNHEY, CDR2 SVGAGI. The CDR3 has 15 amino acids. Here the CDR3 DNA reads TGTGCCAGCAACCCCCGGGTGGGTGGGGCCAACGTCCTGACTTTC. Its protein product is CASNPRVGGANVLTF.

This chain links TRBV28 with TRBJ2-7; D call uncertain. The germline V and J ends were trimmed by 6 bases and 0 bases, with 15 bases remaining between them. Per germline, CDR1 MDHEN and CDR2 SYDVKM. CDR3 length: 15 amino acids. CDR3 region: CASSPSHRSSYEQYF. The DNA of the CDR3 is TGTGCCAGCAGCCCAAGTCATCGGAGCTCCTACGAGCAGTACTTC. Using reference TRBV28 and TRBJ2-7 for the parts outside the CDR3, the full variable domain is DVKVTQSSRYLVKRTGEKVFLECVQDMDHENMFWYRQDPGLGLRLIYFSYDVKMKEKGDIPEGYSVSREKKERFSLILESASTNQTSMYLCASSPSHRSSYEQYFGPGTRLTVT.

The rearrangement uses TRBV9 and TRBJ2-2; D is undetermined. The germline V gene has CDR1 SGDLS and CDR2 YYNGEE. The CDR3 has 15 amino acids. Deletions cut 0 bases from V and 6 bases from J, with 12 bases between. The CDR3 is CASSVETLPAGELFF. The CDR3 nucleotides read TGTGCCAGCAGCGTAGAGACACTCCCGGCCGGGGAGCTGTTTTTT.

This clone was recorded only once. The gene calls are TRBV6-1 and TRBJ2-3; 11 bases align to TRBD2. V was clipped by 1 base and J by 7 bases; unmatched bases: 4. This CDR3 contains 15 residues. Germline CDR1 reads MNHNS; CDR2 reads SASEGT. This CDR3 is CASSEVSGRVNTQYF. The CDR3, as DNA: TGTGCCAGCAGTGAAGTTAGCGGGAGGGTAAATACGCAGTATTTT.

This chain joins TRBV28 and TRBJ2-7, with 9 positions matching TRBD1. Per the germline V gene, CDR1 is MDHEN and CDR2 is SYDVKM. The trim removed 2 bases at V and 7 bases at J, leaving 6 bases unmatched. The CDR3 is 14 residues long. The CDR3 protein is CASSLTGTGSEQYF. The CDR3 bases are TGTGCCAGCAGTTTAACCGGGACAGGGAGTGAGCAGTACTTC. Full variable domain (remainder filled in from reference TRBV28 and TRBJ2-7): DVKVTQSSRYLVKRTGEKVFLECVQDMDHENMFWYRQDPGLGLRLIYFSYDVKMKEKGDIPEGYSVSREKKERFSLILESASTNQTSMYLCASSLTGTGSEQYFGPGTRLTVT.